This T cell receptor (beta chain) was observed in a study of blood T cells in healthy people across ages. A second PCR, run for about 6 to 11 cycles, used a sample-barcoded 5' primer plus a J-beta primer mix. TCRdb ran MiXCR on the 5' RACE reads and lists one entry per CDR3 protein. The sample holds 450,000 to 650,000 distinct CDR3 sequences, about 25% seen once. The V end lost 6 bases, the J end lost 3 bases, and 8 bases lay between the germline ends. Germline V gives CDR1 DFQATT, CDR2 SNEGSKA (reference sequence). CDR3 length: 11 amino acids. Isolation yielded PBMCs, at least 7 million per sample, in every case. In addition, the sample was reused for a study of T cells of mothers and their children. This second study says: There was no detection of any persistent microchimeric T cell clones.

The sequenced material came from blood. V is TRBV20-1 and J is TRBJ1-1; D is uncertain. The TCR sequence derives from a boy aged 5-17 years in good health. This chain's CDR3 is CSAQWDTEAFF. The CDR3 DNA follows: TGCAGTGCACAGTGGGACACTGAAGCTTTCTTT.